Each of the 2 T cell receptor beta chains below was sequenced from the same sample in a study of OX40 agonist ivuxolimab in advanced cancers. Sequencing was performed with immunoSEQ multiplex PCR; in TCRdb, only in-frame clones are kept and a portion is missing. The sample lists roughly 70,000 clones; just over 85% were seen once. The sample in question was CD4+ or CD8+ T cells sorted from blood, obtained in a trial of the OX40 agonist ivuxolimab. These receptors all come from an adult with an advanced solid tumor such as melanoma, head and neck, liver or kidney cancer.

The chain employs TRBV10-3 and TRBJ1-3, with D hard to call. The CDR3 spans 12 residues. The ends were cut back, 7 bases at V and 3 bases at J, with 7 bases in the middle. Per the germline V gene, CDR1 is ENHRY and CDR2 is SYGVKD. The chain's CDR3 is CAITGHGNTIYF. In nucleotides, the CDR3 is TGTGCCATCACCGGTCATGGAAACACCATATATTTT.

This clone was observed once. V usage is TRBV7-9 and J usage is TRBJ1-1; possible D gene TRBD1, 6 bases. Germline loops: CDR1 SEHNR, CDR2 FQNEAQ (reference sequence). This CDR3 is built from 14 residues. Trimming removed 5 bases at V and 4 bases at J, with 14 bases between. The CDR3 DNA sequence: TGTGCCAGCAGCCCTTGGGGGGCGGGCACTGAAGCTTTCTTT. This gives the protein CASSPWGAGTEAFF.